The 21 T cell receptor beta chains presented below share a single source sample, sequenced in a study of cytomegalovirus exposure and HLA in healthy donors. The primer mix had 60 Vbeta and 13 Jbeta primers. Assay used: immunoSEQ multiplex PCR; TCRdb lists only in-frame clones, some missing. The sample lists about 180,000 clones, around four fifths occurring once. Sequencing was carried out using PBMCs. Receptors originate from a young man in good health and CMV-seronegative.

This chain uses TRBV5-4 with TRBJ1-1; D not resolved. The CDR3 extends over 11 amino acids. Germline V CDR1 and CDR2: SGHNT, YYREEE (reference sequence). The V gene lost 7 bases and the J gene lost 8 bases, with 12 bases spanning the gap. The CDR3 protein is CASVSGGEAFF. CDR3 sequence (DNA): TGTGCCAGCGTATCGGGAGGAGAAGCTTTCTTT.

This clone was observed many times. This sequence joins TRBV5-4 and TRBJ2-3; 9 bases align to TRBD1. The germline CDR1 and CDR2 sequences are SGHNT and YYREEE (reference sequence). V dropped 0 bases and J dropped 8; count of bases not matched to a gene: 7. CDR3 length equals 15 residues. The CDR3 protein is CASSLGDRVHGTQYF. CDR3 nucleotide sequence: TGTGCCAGCAGCTTGGGGGACAGGGTCCACGGTACGCAGTATTTT.

The CDR3 is CASSPTKGSGANVLTF. The DNA of the CDR3 is TGTGCCAGCAGCCCTACGAAGGGGTCTGGGGCCAACGTCCTGACTTTC. The rearrangement joins TRBV5-7 to TRBJ2-6; D perhaps matches TRBD1 (5 bases). TRBV5-7 has ORF status, its function being uncertain. The CDR3 runs 16 residues. Trimming shortened V by 4 bases and J by 1 base, and 12 bases separated the two germline ends.

The V call is TRBV11-3, the J call TRBJ2-3, with D uncertain. The CDR3 is 13 amino acids. Trimming took off 1 base at V and 2 bases at J, with 4 bases between the two ends. The V gene's germline CDR1 is SGHNT and CDR2 YENEEA. In DNA, the CDR3 is TGTGCCAGCAGCTTAGTACTCACAGATACGCAGTATTTT. This codes for CASSLVLTDTQYF.

The chain recombines TRBV2 with TRBJ2-7, with a tentative D call TRBD1 (5 bases). CDR1 and CDR2 (germline): SNHLY, FYNNEI. Deletions cut 8 bases from V and 1 base from J, with 21 bases between. There are 16 residues in the CDR3. The CDR3 reads CASRRTSATVSYEQYF. The CDR3 region has the DNA TGTGCCAGCCGACGAACGTCTGCGACAGTTTCCTACGAGCAGTACTTC.

V is TRBV10-1 and J is TRBJ1-2, with unresolved D. V lost 9 bases and J lost 4, with 12 bases in between. CDR1 WNHNN and CDR2 SYGVQD come from the germline V gene (reference sequence). CDR3 length: 12 amino acids. CDR3: CARTAGSYGYTF. CDR3 DNA: TGCGCCAGAACCGCCGGGAGCTATGGCTACACCTTC.

This chain joins TRBV15 and TRBJ1-3; D is unclear. The CDR3 is 14 amino acids. V was pared by 4 bases and J by 8 bases, with 15 bases between. Looked up from germline, CDR1 is LNHNV and CDR2 is YYDKDF (reference sequence). The DNA for the CDR3 is TGTGCCACCAGCACCAGGTCCTACGGGGACACCATATATTTT. It translates to CATSTRSYGDTIYF. Drawing the rest from reference TRBV15 and TRBJ1-3, the complete variable domain is DAMVIQNPRYQVTQFGKPVTLSCSQTLNHNVMYWYQQKSSQAPKLLFHYYDKDFNNEADTPDNFQSRRPNTSFCFLDIRSPGLGDTAMYLCATSTRSYGDTIYFGEGSWLTVV.

The chain combines TRBV4-3 with TRBJ1-2; D uncertain. CDR1 is LGHNA, CDR2 YSLEER, per germline. V lost 0 bases, J lost 3 bases, and 17 bases lay in between. The CDR3 extends over 17 amino acids. The DNA of the CDR3 is TGCGCCAGCAGCCAAGAGACGTGGGAGGGATTGGACTATGGCTACACCTTC. Translation gives CASSQETWEGLDYGYTF.

The rearrangement links TRBV13 to TRBJ2-7; 8 positions agree with TRBD1. The trim removed 4 bases at V and 5 bases at J, leaving 10 bases unmatched. This CDR3 has 15 amino acids. In germline, CDR1 is PRHDT, CDR2 FYEKMQ (reference sequence). The CDR3, as DNA: TGTGCCAGCAGCTCGCCAGGACAGGGTCGCGACGAGCAGTACTTC. Its protein product is CASSSPGQGRDEQYF.

This chain uses TRBV28 with TRBJ2-7; 9 bases line up with TRBD1. The germline V gene has CDR1 MDHEN and CDR2 SYDVKM. This CDR3 region has 14 residues. Trimming cost V 6 bases and J 4 bases; bases outside gene matches: 7. The CDR3 here is CASSLGTGQYEQYF. CDR3 nucleotides: TGTGCCAGCAGCCTCGGGACAGGGCAGTACGAGCAGTACTTC.

The V gene is TRBV29-1, the J gene TRBJ2-5; a possible D gene is TRBD2 (7 bases). V was cut by 4 bases and J by 4 bases, with 19 bases left in between. Germline CDR1 and CDR2: SQVTM and ANQGSEA. The CDR3 spans 15 residues. CDR3: CSVVGASGAGETQYF. CDR3 sequence (DNA): TGCAGCGTTGTGGGGGCTAGCGGTGCCGGAGAGACCCAGTACTTC.

The rearrangement links TRBV5-6 to TRBJ2-1; possibly TRBD2 for D (5 bases). In germline, CDR1 is SGHDT, CDR2 YYEEEE. This CDR3 has 16 amino acids. V dropped 0 bases and J dropped 2 bases, with 12 bases sitting between them. CDR3: CASSLALAGPYNEQFF. CDR3 nucleotide sequence: TGTGCCAGCAGCTTGGCTCTAGCTGGGCCCTACAATGAGCAGTTCTTC.

This chain links TRBV7-2 with TRBJ1-2; possible D gene TRBD1, 6 bases. Germline CDR1 and CDR2: SGHTA and FQGNSA. The CDR3 spans 16 residues. The V and J ends lost 0 bases and 2 bases respectively, with 13 bases between them. The CDR3, as DNA: TGTGCCAGCAGCTTAGCTCTGTGGGGGCCGAACTATGGCTACACCTTC. Its translation: CASSLALWGPNYGYTF.

Points on this clone: Relative to the germline gene, one junction end is altered; a read error may explain this. V is TRBV7-9 and J is TRBJ1-4; D ambiguous. The CDR3 length is 11 residues. Germline V lookup: CDR1 SEHNR, CDR2 FQNEAQ (reference sequence). CDR3 region: CSSSYNRGLFF. The CDR3 coding sequence is TGTTCCAGCAGTTATAATAGAGGGCTGTTTTTT.

This rearrangement joins TRBV25-1 to TRBJ1-2; tentatively, D is TRBD1 (6 bases). The germline V and J ends were trimmed by 5 bases and 4 bases, with 11 bases remaining between them. Germline V gives CDR1 MGHDK, CDR2 SYGVNS. CDR3 length: 13 amino acids. The CDR3 DNA follows: TGTGCCAGCAGTCTGGGGGCAGGCTATGGCTACACCTTC. It encodes CASSLGAGYGYTF.

This clone showed up just a few times. The chain is built from TRBV6-1 and TRBJ1-5, with D unclear. The germline gives CDR1 MNHNS, CDR2 SASEGT. Trimming took 2 bases from V and 0 from J, leaving 11 bases between them. The CDR3 loop spans 16 amino acids. In DNA, the CDR3 is TGTGCCAGCAGTGAACGGGGTGAGCATAGCAATCAGCCCCAGCATTTT. Protein: CASSERGEHSNQPQHF.

With regard to this clone: The junction and the germline gene differ at one end; a read error may be behind it. CDR3 sequence: CASTLQGGRGLYF. The CDR3 DNA sequence: TGTGCCAGCACCTTACAGGGGGGCCGTGGTCTGTACTTC. The gene calls are TRBV11-2 and TRBJ2-7, with 8 bases matching TRBD1. The germline gives CDR1 SGHAT, CDR2 FQNNGV. The CDR3 is made up of 13 amino acids.

The V call is TRBV7-8, the J call TRBJ2-5; D gene ambiguous. In germline, CDR1 is SGHVS, CDR2 FQNEAQ. This CDR3 comprises 14 residues. Trimming pared 5 bases from V and 2 bases from J, leaving 12 bases between. CDR3 sequence: CASSPSPYQETQYF. The CDR3 nucleotides read TGTGCCAGCAGCCCCTCACCCTATCAAGAGACCCAGTACTTC.

The chain's CDR3 is CASGLAGVRETQYF. In nucleotides, the CDR3 is TGCGCCAGCGGACTAGCGGGAGTTCGGGAGACCCAGTACTTC. The V gene is TRBV4-3, the J gene TRBJ2-5; 13 bases agree with TRBD2. Germline V gene lookup returns CDR1 LGHNA and CDR2 YSLEER. This CDR3 spans 14 amino acids. The ends lost 8 bases at V and 5 bases at J; junction bases unmatched: 5.

The CDR3 region has the DNA TGTGCCGGTCGGACAGGAGATTATAATTCACCCCTCCACTTT. Amino acids: CAGRTGDYNSPLHF. The V gene is TRBV6-6, the J gene TRBJ1-6; 7 positions match TRBD1. The V segment lost 11 bases and the J segment 4 bases; nucleotides outside the gene matches: 8. The germline gives CDR1 MNHNY, CDR2 SVGAGI (reference sequence). The CDR3 contains 14 residues.

The chain combines TRBV5-4 with TRBJ2-7, with TRBD2 matching 12 bases. The length of the CDR3 is 17 residues. In germline, CDR1 is SGHNT, CDR2 YYREEE (reference sequence). Losses at the gene ends were 4 bases for V and 7 bases for J; bases not matched to a gene: 15. The CDR3 coding sequence is TGTGCCAGCAGCAGGAATATCGGACTAGCGGGACTGGGTGAGCAGTACTTC. Its translation: CASSRNIGLAGLGEQYF.